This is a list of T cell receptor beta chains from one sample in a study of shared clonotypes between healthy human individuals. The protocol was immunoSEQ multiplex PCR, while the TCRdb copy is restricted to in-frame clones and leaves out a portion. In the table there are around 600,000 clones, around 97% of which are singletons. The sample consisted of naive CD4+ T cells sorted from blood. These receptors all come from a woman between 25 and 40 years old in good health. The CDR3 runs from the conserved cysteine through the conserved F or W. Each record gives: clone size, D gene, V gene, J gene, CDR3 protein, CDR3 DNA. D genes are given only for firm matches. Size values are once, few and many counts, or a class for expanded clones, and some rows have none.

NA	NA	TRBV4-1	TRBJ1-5	CASANGGNQPQHF	TGCGCCAGCGCGAATGGGGGGAATCAGCCCCAGCATTTT
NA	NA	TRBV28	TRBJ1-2	CASSLDGPDRGYTF	TGTGCCAGCAGTTTAGATGGGCCCGATCGCGGCTACACCTTC
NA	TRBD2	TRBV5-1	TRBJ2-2	CASSRTSDLTGELFF	TGCGCCAGCAGCAGGACTAGCGACCTAACCGGGGAGCTGTTTTTT
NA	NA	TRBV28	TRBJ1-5	CASIPSGGSQPQHF	TGTGCCAGCATTCCCAGCGGGGGGTCTCAGCCCCAGCATTTT
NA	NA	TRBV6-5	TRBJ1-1	CASSYGQSNTEAFF	TGTGCCAGCAGTTACGGACAGAGTAACACTGAAGCTTTCTTT
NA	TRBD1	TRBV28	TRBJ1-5	CASSRTGDNQPQHF	TGTGCCAGCAGCAGGACAGGGGACAATCAGCCCCAGCATTTT
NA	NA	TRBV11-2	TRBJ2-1	CASSLGGWGSYNEQFF	TGTGCCAGCAGCCTAGGTGGTTGGGGGTCCTACAATGAGCAGTTCTTC
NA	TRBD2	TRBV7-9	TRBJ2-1	CASSSGTRVEQFF	TGTGCCAGCAGCTCCGGGACTAGGGTTGAGCAGTTCTTC
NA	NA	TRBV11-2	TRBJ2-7	CASSSTYEQYF	TGTGCCAGCAGTTCCACCTACGAGCAGTACTTC
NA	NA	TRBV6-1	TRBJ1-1	CASSEGRGSGTEAFF	TGTGCCAGCAGTGAAGGTAGGGGCTCGGGCACTGAAGCTTTCTTT
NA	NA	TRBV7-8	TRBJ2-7	CASSLSLVGEQYF	TGTGCCAGCAGCTTATCTTTAGTCGGCGAGCAGTACTTC
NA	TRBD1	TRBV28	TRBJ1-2	CASGDRGYGYTF	TGTGCCAGTGGAGACAGGGGCTATGGCTACACCTTC
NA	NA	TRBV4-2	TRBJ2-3	CASSQDPSTDTQYF	TGTGCCAGCAGCCAAGATCCGAGCACAGATACGCAGTATTTT
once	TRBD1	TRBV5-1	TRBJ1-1	CASGTGGSSEAFF	TGCGCCAGCGGGACAGGGGGAAGCTCTGAAGCTTTCTTT
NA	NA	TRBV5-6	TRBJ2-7	CASSVDVGGREQYF	TGTGCCAGCAGCGTTGATGTGGGGGGACGTGAGCAGTACTTC
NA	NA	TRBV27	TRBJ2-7	CASRGSAPGGYEQYF	TGTGCCAGCAGGGGTTCAGCACCTGGGGGATACGAGCAGTACTTC